The subject of this entry is one TCR beta chain. This receptor's antigen is unknown. The record has no base qualities; no much larger clone is one base away. The data belong to a study of shared clonotypes between healthy human individuals (dated by TCRdb to between 2020 and 2021). For the study in its entirety: Two women and three men aged 18 to 49 years were included in the cohort. For each donor, three plates each were used for CD4 naive and CD4 memory, two plates were used for CD8 naive, and one plate was used for CD8 memory. To estimate repertoire size and how much clonotypes are shared between individuals, the study performed deep sequencing of blood TCR repertoires from 4 to 6 healthy adults. To increase sequencing depth and limit assay-specific biases, TCR repertoire library preparation and sequencing were carried out by different laboratories using diverse techniques. Per donor, leukapheresis produced somewhere between about 0.9 and 9 billion PBMCs.

The study at large found these results: Based on pairwise subsampling, the degree of clonotype sharing among donors was expected to be affected by sequencing depth. Only blood was sampled, and tissue TCR repertoires likely differ from those in blood. Estimated clonotype richness was generally larger for naive than for memory subsets. Around 5.4% of naive CD4, 3.5% of naive CD8, approximately 2.2% of memory CD4, and 0.4% of memory CD8 clonotypes were shared across several donors. Because the study included only a small number of donors, the genetic and exposure-history diversity represented was limited. Rarefaction of sorted-subset datasets indicated incomplete sequencing despite the large sequencing depth. Compared with non-shared clonotypes, the clonotypes found in all four sorted-subset donors had higher generation probabilities.

The donors were healthy, HIV-negative adults with no recently reported acute infections or vaccinations. Every donor was a Caucasian adult residing in Nashville, Tennessee, USA. Magnetic negative selection was used to enrich CD4+ T cells, after which naive cells were positively selected on CD45RA and the negative fraction became the memory subset. Blood was obtained by leukapheresis, after which PBMCs were separated by Ficoll-Histopaque density gradient centrifugation and cryopreserved in liquid nitrogen vapor phase. Analytical flow cytometry was used to check the purity and quantity of every magnetically sorted T cell population. Genomic DNA was isolated from every sorted fraction and measured by UV absorbance on a Nanodrop 2000c. TCR CDR3 regions were amplified from genomic DNA by multiplex PCR using the deep immunoSEQ assay. Extracted genomic DNA from each cell subset was spread evenly across all wells of several immunoSEQ 96-well plates, with each plate serving as a replicate. For sorted subsets, 200 to 250 ng genomic DNA, equal to 25,000 to 35,000 T cell genomes, was loaded into each replicate PCR. The purified libraries were quantified using a Qubit 3.0 fluorometer, sized with a Bioanalyzer 2100, and then quantified again using the KAPA Library Quantification kit. A separate single-read 150-cycle Illumina NextSeq 550 flow cell was used to sequence each immunoSEQ 96-well plate. The paper's processing steps were these. Because the immunoSEQ output held only junctional sequences and lacked quality scores, the filtering could not match the filtering applied to full-length reads. Sequences were annotated with PyIR, a Python wrapper for IgBLAST v1.9, and V/J genes and CDR3 were assigned using IMGT germline references. Reads were filtered out if the reads had weak V/J assignments (E-value above 1e-6), no CDR3, stop codons, out-of-frame junctions, or ambiguous translated residues. A V3J clonotype was defined by an identical inferred V gene, J gene, and CDR3 amino acid sequence. To compute the percentage overlap between repertoires, the number of shared unique clonotypes was divided by the size of the smaller repertoire. RTK rarefaction, the Chao1 estimator, and Recon v2.1 estimates of unobserved clonotypes were used to assess repertoire richness. For all TCRbeta clonotypes obtained by the gDNA method from several donors, generation probabilities were computed with OLGA. TCRdb retrieved this table from immuneACCESS and kept in-frame rearrangements only. Not all clones are present; in checked studies, unresolved V genes account for under half, and no reason is known for the remainder. D and trimming were read from the DNA, whereas the V and J calls and clone size are those reported in that table. Counted in this sample were about 2.3 million clones; about 92% of them appeared once. Roughly 0.36% of the sample rests with the top ten.

This receptor was taken from a man between 18 and 35 years old in good health. Some clones in this sample may be carry-over from other donors' samples. Material for sequencing was naive CD4+ T cells from PBMCs. The sample's cell subset or site label is to be understood as: CD45RA+ positively selected.

The CDR3 loop reads CASSPDGISEQYF. DNA sequence: TGTGCCAGCAGCCCGGACGGAATATCCGAGCAGTACTTC. The V and J segments used are TRBV7-3 and TRBJ2-7; no D gene call is confident. Reading the germline V gene gives CDR1 SGHTA and CDR2 FQGTGA. CDR3 length: 13 amino acids, cysteine to phenylalanine. The sequence is cut down to CDR3 DNA, 39 bases in frame from base 1. V and J are truncated by 5 bases and 6 bases respectively, leaving an intervening sequence of 14 bases.